This T cell receptor (beta chain) stems from a study of T cell repertoires in cytomegalovirus infection. Study overall: Public TCR beta signatures were indicative of both CMV infection and a matching HLA type.

Of note for this clonotype: What it binds is not known.

TCRdb processed the reads anew with MiXCR; each CDR3 protein has one entry. The sample yields some 120,000 distinct CDR3 sequences, around 30% seen once. Whole-study results and caveats: Totalled public TCR beta family frequency picked out people who carried CMV plus the relevant HLA. It was HLA-C-restricted CMV-specific TCR beta clonotypes that dominated the response ex vivo.

V was cut by 5 bases and J by 2 bases, with 13 bases left in between. CDR1 and CDR2 (germline): SGHDT, YYEEEE. This CDR3 is built from 14 residues. The chain couples TRBV5-6 to TRBJ1-1; no definite D call. The sequencing here drew on CD8+ T cells from cultured PBMCs, taken from culture after CMV antigen stimulation. The sequence derives from a human donor in good health (CMV status not recorded). Some clones in this sample may be carry-over from other donors' samples. The CDR3 here is CASRSLTVNTEAFF. The CDR3, as DNA: TGTGCCAGCAGATCTTTAACCGTAAACACTGAAGCTTTCTTT.